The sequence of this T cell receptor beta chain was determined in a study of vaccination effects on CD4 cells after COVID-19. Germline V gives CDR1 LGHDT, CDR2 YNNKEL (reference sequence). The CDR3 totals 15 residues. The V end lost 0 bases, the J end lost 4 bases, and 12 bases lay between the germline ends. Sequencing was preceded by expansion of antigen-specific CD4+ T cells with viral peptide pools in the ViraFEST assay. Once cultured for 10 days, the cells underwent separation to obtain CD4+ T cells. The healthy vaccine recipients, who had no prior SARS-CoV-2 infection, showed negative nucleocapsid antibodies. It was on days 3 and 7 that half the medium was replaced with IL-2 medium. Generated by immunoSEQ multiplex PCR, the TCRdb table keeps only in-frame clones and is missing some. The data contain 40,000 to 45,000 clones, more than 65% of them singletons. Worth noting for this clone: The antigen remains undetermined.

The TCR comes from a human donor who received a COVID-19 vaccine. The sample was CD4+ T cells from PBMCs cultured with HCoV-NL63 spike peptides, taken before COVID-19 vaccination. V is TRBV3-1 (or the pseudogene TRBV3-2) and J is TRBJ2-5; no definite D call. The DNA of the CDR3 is TGTGCCAGCAGCCAAGATATGGCTAGATCAGAGACCCAGTACTTC. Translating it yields CASSQDMARSETQYF.